This is a list of T cell receptor beta chains from one sample in a study of human T cells and chemical hapten exposure. TCRdb reprocessed the RACE reads with MiXCR, giving one entry per CDR3 protein. This sample has around 360,000 distinct CDR3 sequences; about 6.3% occur once, and the top ten carry less than 6.5%. The sequencing here drew on whole blood, taken in connection with sensitization to the hapten diphenylcyclopropenone (DPC). The receptors stem from a woman aged 18-29 years with alopecia areata. Some clones in this sample may be carry-over from other donors' samples. Both conserved end residues are part of each CDR3. The order of the fields is J gene, V gene, D gene, clone size, CDR3 protein, CDR3 DNA. The D gene is left open where the match is weak. Clone size, where shown, is once, few, many, or a class for clones that have expanded.

J gene: TRBJ2-3; V gene: TRBV10-3; D gene: -; clone size: -; CDR3 protein: CAISEIGVTDTQYF; CDR3 DNA: TGTGCCATCAGTGAAATTGGGGTCACAGATACGCAGTATTTT
J gene: TRBJ1-2; V gene: TRBV4-3; D gene: -; clone size: many; CDR3 protein: CASSQDGPGANYGYTF; CDR3 DNA: TGCGCCAGCAGCCAAGATGGGCCTGGGGCTAACTATGGCTACACCTTC
J gene: TRBJ2-3; V gene: TRBV13; D gene: TRBD1; clone size: -; CDR3 protein: CASSLRTGTGIADTQYF; CDR3 DNA: TGTGCCAGCAGCTTACGAACCGGGACAGGGATCGCAGATACGCAGTATTTT
J gene: TRBJ2-5; V gene: TRBV20-1; D gene: TRBD2; clone size: many; CDR3 protein: CSALAGAQETQYF; CDR3 DNA: TGCAGTGCTCTAGCGGGGGCACAAGAGACCCAGTACTTC
J gene: TRBJ2-7; V gene: TRBV3-1; D gene: -; clone size: -; CDR3 protein: CASSVRGRNYEQYF; CDR3 DNA: TGTGCCAGCAGCGTACGGGGGAGGAACTACGAGCAGTACTTC
J gene: TRBJ1-6; V gene: TRBV6-5; D gene: -; clone size: many; CDR3 protein: CASSYFGNSPLHF; CDR3 DNA: TGTGCCAGCAGTTACTTCGGGAATTCACCCCTCCACTTT
J gene: TRBJ2-7; V gene: TRBV20-1; D gene: -; clone size: few; CDR3 protein: CSARDLEGSGGDEQYF; CDR3 DNA: TGCAGTGCTAGAGATCTCGAAGGCAGTGGTGGGGACGAGCAGTACTTC
J gene: TRBJ1-5; V gene: TRBV12-3/TRBV12-4; D gene: TRBD1; clone size: few; CDR3 protein: CASSLARDRLNSNQPQHF; CDR3 DNA: TGTGCCAGCAGTTTAGCTCGGGACAGGCTCAATAGCAATCAGCCCCAGCATTTT
J gene: TRBJ1-5; V gene: TRBV12-3/TRBV12-4; D gene: -; clone size: many; CDR3 protein: CASRFGGFNQPQHF; CDR3 DNA: TGTGCCAGCAGGTTTGGGGGGTTCAATCAGCCCCAGCATTTT
J gene: TRBJ1-3; V gene: TRBV12-3/TRBV12-4; D gene: TRBD1; clone size: -; CDR3 protein: CASSRQGAGNTIYF; CDR3 DNA: TGTGCCAGCAGTCGACAGGGGGCTGGAAACACCATATATTTT
J gene: TRBJ2-7; V gene: TRBV5-1; D gene: TRBD1; clone size: -; CDR3 protein: CASSGGTGYEQYF; CDR3 DNA: TGCGCCAGCAGCGGGGGGACAGGGTACGAGCAGTACTTC
J gene: TRBJ2-3; V gene: TRBV7-2; D gene: TRBD1; clone size: many; CDR3 protein: CASSPAPGQGWGDTQYF; CDR3 DNA: TGTGCCAGCAGCCCGGCGCCGGGACAGGGGTGGGGAGATACGCAGTATTTT
J gene: TRBJ2-1; V gene: TRBV4-1; D gene: -; clone size: many; CDR3 protein: CASSQETQSYNEQFF; CDR3 DNA: TGCGCCAGCAGCCAAGAAACGCAATCGTACAATGAGCAGTTCTTC
J gene: TRBJ1-3; V gene: TRBV7-2; D gene: -; clone size: many; CDR3 protein: CASSPLDSFSGNTIYF; CDR3 DNA: TGTGCCAGCAGCCCTCTGGACAGCTTCTCTGGAAACACCATATATTTT
J gene: TRBJ2-3; V gene: TRBV7-3; D gene: TRBD1; clone size: few; CDR3 protein: CASSIQGTTQYF; CDR3 DNA: TGTGCCAGCAGCATACAGGGGACTACGCAGTATTTT
J gene: TRBJ2-1; V gene: TRBV10-3; D gene: TRBD2; clone size: few; CDR3 protein: CAIRATSGGANEQFF; CDR3 DNA: TGTGCCATCAGGGCCACTAGCGGGGGGGCCAATGAGCAGTTCTTC
J gene: TRBJ2-3; V gene: TRBV6-1; D gene: TRBD2; clone size: -; CDR3 protein: CASNPPAGADTDTQYF; CDR3 DNA: TGTGCCAGCAACCCTCCAGCGGGGGCTGACACAGATACGCAGTATTTT
J gene: TRBJ2-1; V gene: TRBV28; D gene: -; clone size: many; CDR3 protein: CASSPQPGQQGVQFF; CDR3 DNA: TGTGCCAGCAGTCCCCAACCCGGACAGCAAGGCGTGCAGTTCTTC
J gene: TRBJ1-1; V gene: TRBV6-5; D gene: -; clone size: many; CDR3 protein: CASSLSRDTEAFF; CDR3 DNA: TGTGCCAGCAGTTTATCCCGGGACACTGAAGCTTTCTTT
J gene: TRBJ1-5; V gene: TRBV2; D gene: -; clone size: -; CDR3 protein: CASSDTAARGAQVVGNQPQHF; CDR3 DNA: TGTGCCAGCAGTGATACCGCGGCCAGGGGCGCACAGGTTGTCGGTAATCAGCCCCAGCATTTT
J gene: TRBJ2-1; V gene: TRBV5-8; D gene: TRBD2; clone size: -; CDR3 protein: CASSAFSGRDLSYNEQFF; CDR3 DNA: TGTGCCAGCTCAGCTTTTTCCGGGAGGGATCTCTCCTACAATGAGCAGTTCTTC
J gene: TRBJ1-5; V gene: TRBV18; D gene: TRBD1; clone size: many; CDR3 protein: CASSPTGTGQNQPQHF; CDR3 DNA: TGTGCCAGCTCACCGACCGGGACAGGGCAGAATCAGCCCCAGCATTTT
J gene: TRBJ2-2; V gene: TRBV28; D gene: -; clone size: few; CDR3 protein: CASNTLTRAGELFF; CDR3 DNA: TGTGCCAGCAACACCTTAACCCGGGCCGGGGAGCTGTTTTTT
J gene: TRBJ2-5; V gene: TRBV7-6; D gene: TRBD2; clone size: few; CDR3 protein: CASRWKRGGQETQYF; CDR3 DNA: TGTGCCAGCAGATGGAAGCGGGGCGGACAAGAGACCCAGTACTTC
J gene: TRBJ1-1; V gene: TRBV10-3; D gene: -; clone size: few; CDR3 protein: CAISDYDDEAFF; CDR3 DNA: TGTGCCATCAGTGATTATGACGATGAAGCTTTCTTT
J gene: TRBJ2-7; V gene: TRBV9; D gene: -; clone size: many; CDR3 protein: CASSDGASYEQYF; CDR3 DNA: TGTGCCAGCAGCGACGGGGCCTCCTACGAGCAGTACTTC
J gene: TRBJ1-2; V gene: TRBV3-1; D gene: -; clone size: many; CDR3 protein: CASSQDHRAGGYTF; CDR3 DNA: TGTGCCAGCAGCCAAGATCACAGGGCGGGAGGCTACACCTTC
J gene: TRBJ1-5; V gene: TRBV5-6; D gene: -; clone size: many; CDR3 protein: CASSPGLFGPQHF; CDR3 DNA: TGTGCCAGCAGCCCCGGACTCTTTGGGCCCCAGCATTTT
J gene: TRBJ2-7; V gene: TRBV29-1; D gene: TRBD1; clone size: few; CDR3 protein: CSVAWTGTGPYEQYF; CDR3 DNA: TGCAGCGTTGCGTGGACCGGGACAGGGCCCTACGAGCAGTACTTC